Each of the 26 T cell receptor beta chains below was sequenced from the same sample in a study of blood T cell repertoires in COVID-19. Some clones are missing from TCRdb's copy, which holds only in-frame ones; the method was immunoSEQ multiplex PCR. The repertoire holds tens of thousands of clones, with 70% to 90% as singletons. Sequenced sample: peripheral blood. The source is a man aged 50 to 59 with active COVID-19.

This clone was recorded once. The gene calls are TRBV9 and TRBJ2-7; the match to TRBD1 covers 12 bases. Germline CDR1 is SGDLS and CDR2 is YYNGEE. The CDR3 covers 15 residues. Trimming took 4 bases from V and 6 from J; bases not matched to a gene: 8. In DNA, the CDR3 is TGTGCCAGCAGCACTACCGGGACAGGGGGCTTCGAGCAGTACTTC. This encodes CASSTTGTGGFEQYF.

This sequence joins TRBV5-6 and TRBJ2-3; 7 positions match TRBD2. CDR3 length: 14 amino acids. V dropped 5 bases and J dropped 2; count of bases not matched to a gene: 5. Germline values: CDR1 SGHDT, CDR2 YYEEEE. In DNA form, the CDR3 reads TGTGCCAGCAGGGCAAGCGGGGCCACAGATACGCAGTATTTT. Amino acid sequence: CASRASGATDTQYF.

This clone was seen a single time. This rearrangement joins TRBV6-5 to TRBJ2-7, with D perhaps matching TRBD1 (5 bases). The ends were cut back, 8 bases at V and 3 bases at J, with 11 bases in the middle. The CDR3 runs 12 residues. CDR1 is MNHEY and CDR2 is SVGAGI in the germline V gene. This CDR3 reads CASEDGHYEQYF. CDR3 DNA sequence: TGTGCCAGCGAGGACGGACACTACGAGCAGTACTTC.

The chain couples TRBV4-3 to TRBJ2-1, with D perhaps TRBD2 (6 bases). The CDR3 spans 19 residues. V was cut by 0 bases and J by 5 bases, with 23 bases left in between. CDR1 is LGHNA, CDR2 YSLEER, per germline. DNA of the CDR3: TGCGCCAGCAGCCAAGATTGGGGGGTGGAAACTAGGGTGGACAATGAGCAGTTCTTC. Translated, it gives CASSQDWGVETRVDNEQFF.

The genes are TRBV5-1 and TRBJ2-5; 7 bases are shared with TRBD2. Trimming removed 4 bases from V and 3 bases from J; junction bases left unmatched: 3. Germline assignment: CDR1 SGHRS and CDR2 YFSETQ. This CDR3 spans 13 amino acids. The CDR3 region has the DNA TGCGCCAGCAGCAGAGGACTAGAAGAGACCCAGTACTTC. It specifies CASSRGLEETQYF.

V usage is TRBV11-2 and J usage is TRBJ1-2, with D tentatively TRBD1 (6 bases). The CDR3 loop spans 16 amino acids. Germline V gene data show CDR1 as SGHAT and CDR2 as FQNNGV. The V gene lost 6 bases and the J gene lost 0 bases, with 17 bases spanning the gap. For the CDR3, the DNA is TGTGCCAGCAGATCGTTGGGGGGGCGGACTAACTATGGCTACACCTTC. Translating gives CASRSLGGRTNYGYTF.

The chain has TRBV19 and TRBJ1-4; tentative D call: TRBD1 (6 bases). V was trimmed by 4 bases and J by 4 bases, leaving 10 bases between them. The CDR3 is 14 residues long. Germline assignment: CDR1 LNHDA and CDR2 SQIVND (reference sequence). CDR3 sequence: CASSKGQNNEKLFF. The CDR3 nucleotides are TGTGCCAGTAGTAAAGGACAGAATAATGAAAAACTGTTTTTT.

The J gene is TRBJ1-1, the V gene TRBV2; 7 nucleotides match TRBD1. The CDR3 totals 15 residues. In germline, CDR1 is SNHLY, CDR2 FYNNEI. The trim removed 6 bases at V and 0 bases at J, leaving 7 bases unmatched. The CDR3, as DNA: TGTGCCAGCAGAACTCCGGGACAGCTGAACACTGAAGCTTTCTTT. It yields the protein CASRTPGQLNTEAFF.

This chain links TRBV5-5 with TRBJ2-5, with D perhaps TRBD1 (6 bases). This CDR3 spans 15 amino acids. CDR1 SGHKS and CDR2 YYEKEE come from the germline V gene (reference sequence). The V and J ends lost 6 bases and 4 bases respectively, with 19 bases between them. The CDR3 DNA reads as TGTGCCAGCACCGATCTACAGGGATGGGGAGAGACCCAGTACTTC. It translates to CASTDLQGWGETQYF.

V is TRBV7-3 and J is TRBJ2-3; 9 bases are a match to TRBD1. V lost 5 bases and J lost 0; bases outside the gene matches: 6. Germline CDR1 is SGHTA and CDR2 is FQGTGA. The length of the CDR3 is 16 residues. The CDR3 sequence is CASSPGTGKSTDTQYF. CDR3 nucleotides: TGTGCCAGCAGCCCCGGGACAGGGAAGAGCACAGATACGCAGTATTTT. Complete variable domain (other parts from reference TRBV7-3 and TRBJ2-3): GAGVSQTPSNKVTEKGKYVELRCDPISGHTALYWYRQSLGQGPEFLIYFQGTGAADDSGLPNDRFFAVRPEGSVSTLKIQRTERGDSAVYLCASSPGTGKSTDTQYFGPGTRLTVL.

This clone was counted only a few times. In DNA, the CDR3 is TGTGCCAGCAGCTCTGACAGGGACAATCAGCCCCAGCATTTT. Translating it yields CASSSDRDNQPQHF. The V call is TRBV7-9, the J call TRBJ1-5, with 7 bases fitting TRBD1. The germline gives CDR1 SEHNR, CDR2 FQNEAQ (reference sequence). Trimming cost V 4 bases and J 3 bases; bases outside gene matches: 3. CDR3 length: 14 amino acids.

The chain has TRBV19 and TRBJ1-1; weak D call: TRBD1 (6 bases). Trimming shortened V by 2 bases and J by 1 base, and 11 bases separated the two germline ends. The CDR3 contains 15 residues. CDR1 and CDR2 from the germline V gene are LNHDA and SQIVND (reference sequence). Here the CDR3 reads CASSIRGEGNTEAFF. CDR3 in DNA: TGTGCCAGTAGTATAAGGGGGGAGGGGAACACTGAAGCTTTCTTT.

The J gene is TRBJ1-6, the V gene TRBV7-9; 8 nucleotides agree with TRBD1. Germline V lookup: CDR1 SEHNR, CDR2 FQNEAQ (reference sequence). V was pared by 5 bases and J by 10 bases, with 10 bases of the junction left unmatched. The CDR3 has 15 residues. CDR3 in DNA: TGTGCCAGCAGCGAAAGACAGGGGACCTACTCACCCCTCCACTTT. Protein product: CASSERQGTYSPLHF.

Details on this clone: The germline gene is not matched at one end of the junction; a read error may be the cause. This rearrangement joins TRBV6-5 to TRBJ1-4, with D possibly matching TRBD1 (6 bases). The CDR3 runs 14 residues. The germline V gene encodes CDR1 MNHEY and CDR2 SVGAGI. CDR3 in amino acids: CASMGTLPKEKLFF. The CDR3 coding sequence is TGTGCCAGCATGGGGACACTGCCTAAGGAAAAACTGTTTTTT.

V usage is TRBV11-2 and J usage is TRBJ2-7; 9 positions match TRBD2. The CDR3 spans 16 residues. Germline CDR1 and CDR2: SGHAT and FQNNGV. With 4 bases clipped from V and 6 bases from J, the junction kept 13 bases outside the gene matches. CDR3 sequence reads: CASSSNSGGGSGEQYF. In DNA, the CDR3 is TGTGCCAGCAGCTCCAATAGCGGGGGAGGGTCCGGCGAGCAGTACTTC. The whole variable domain, filled in from reference TRBV11-2 and TRBJ2-7, reads EAGVAQSPRYKIIEKRQSVAFWCNPISGHATLYWYQQILGQGPKLLIQFQNNGVVDDSQLPKDRFSAERLKGVDSTLKIQPAKLEDSAVYLCASSSNSGGGSGEQYFGPGTRLTVT.

This clone was recorded once. This sequence joins TRBV6-5 and TRBJ1-5, with 9 positions matching TRBD1. This CDR3 contains 15 residues. J gave up 0 bases and V 10 bases, and 7 bases lay outside the gene matches. Germline assignment: CDR1 MNHEY and CDR2 SVGAGI. The CDR3 sequence: CATRGTGHSNQPQHF. CDR3 in DNA: TGTGCCACCCGAGGGACAGGGCATAGCAATCAGCCCCAGCATTTT.

The gene calls are TRBV7-9 and TRBJ1-5; D not certain. The CDR3 extends over 13 amino acids. Germline CDR1 and CDR2: SEHNR and FQNEAQ (reference sequence). Deletions cut 1 base from V and 7 bases from J, with 8 bases between. CDR3 sequence reads: CASSLDVRQPQHF. The CDR3 DNA sequence: TGTGCCAGCAGCTTAGACGTACGGCAGCCCCAGCATTTT.

The chain couples TRBV10-3 to TRBJ2-7, with 10 bases matching TRBD2. CDR3 length: 13 residues. Germline CDR1 reads ENHRY; CDR2 reads SYGVKD. The junction had 2 bases not matched to a gene; V was cut back by 7 bases and J by 2 bases. For the CDR3, the DNA is TGTGCCATCAAAGCGGGGGGGACCTACGAGCAGTACTTC. This gives the protein CAIKAGGTYEQYF.

This rearrangement joins TRBV7-2 to TRBJ2-2, with 8 positions matching TRBD2. The J segment lost 6 bases and the V segment lost 1 base, leaving 7 bases of the junction unmatched. CDR3 size: 16 residues. CDR1 SGHTA and CDR2 FQGNSA come from the germline V gene. CDR3 DNA: TGTGCCAGCAGCTTAGAAAGCGGGAGCACCCCCGGGGAGCTGTTTTTT. This translates into CASSLESGSTPGELFF.

J is TRBJ2-7 and V is TRBV27, with a possible D match to TRBD2 (6 bases). V lost 8 bases and J lost 3, with 14 bases in between. From germline, CDR1 is MNHEY and CDR2 SMNVEV (reference sequence). The CDR3 loop spans 13 amino acids. CDR3 nucleotides: TGTGCCAGCGTGGGTCGGGGGTACTACGAGCAGTACTTC. Protein sequence: CASVGRGYYEQYF.

The CDR3 is CAIRPDRGGETQYF. The CDR3 DNA is TGTGCCATCAGACCGGACAGGGGCGGCGAGACCCAGTACTTC. The chain is built from TRBV10-3 and TRBJ2-5; 9 positions agree with TRBD1. Germline trimming cut 6 bases from V and 5 bases from J; bases unmatched to any gene: 7. This CDR3 contains 14 residues. Per germline, CDR1 ENHRY and CDR2 SYGVKD.

V is TRBV29-1 and J is TRBJ1-5; tentative D call: TRBD1 (6 bases). Germline V gene lookup returns CDR1 SQVTM and CDR2 ANQGSEA. The CDR3 has 15 amino acids. The V gene lost 7 bases and the J gene lost 0 bases, with 16 bases spanning the gap. The CDR3 sequence is CSASVSGDSNQPQHF. The CDR3 DNA sequence: TGCAGCGCAAGTGTATCAGGGGATAGCAATCAGCCCCAGCATTTT.

The chain carries TRBV10-3 and TRBJ1-1; D is possibly TRBD1 (5 bases). CDR3 length: 11 amino acids. The germline V gene encodes CDR1 ENHRY and CDR2 SYGVKD. Trimming shortened V by 6 bases and J by 4 bases, and 6 bases separated the two germline ends. The CDR3 DNA reads TGTGCCATCAGGCAGGGCACTGAAGCTTTCTTT. Its protein is CAIRQGTEAFF.

The rearrangement uses TRBV2 and TRBJ1-1, with a weak D call TRBD1 (6 bases). V shed 6 bases and J shed 0 bases, with 14 bases lying between them. This CDR3 spans 15 amino acids. In germline, CDR1 is SNHLY, CDR2 FYNNEI. CDR3 loop: CASSRGQLMNTEAFF. Here the CDR3 DNA reads TGTGCCAGCAGCCGCGGACAGTTAATGAACACTGAAGCTTTCTTT.

The V and J genes are TRBV5-1 and TRBJ2-1; 7 positions agree with TRBD2. The CDR3 is 15 residues long. The germline CDR1 and CDR2 sequences are SGHRS and YFSETQ. V lost 3 bases, J lost 12 bases, and 15 bases stayed unmatched. CDR3 sequence: CASSSSGGRAEVQFF. CDR3 DNA sequence: TGCGCCAGCAGCTCGTCCGGGGGGAGGGCCGAAGTGCAGTTCTTC.

The chain uses TRBV5-3 and TRBJ2-5; 8 nucleotides agree with TRBD2. TRBV5-3 is an open reading frame, and its role is uncertain. J was trimmed by 1 base and V by 0 bases; bases with no gene match: 5. The CDR3 runs to 16 residues. The chain's CDR3 is CARSLGVAGIQETQYF. CDR3 DNA sequence: TGTGCCAGAAGCTTGGGGGTAGCGGGGATCCAAGAGACCCAGTACTTC.